Below are 5 T cell receptor beta chains sequenced from a single sample in a study of breast tumors, draining lymph nodes, adjacent tissues. MiXCR, applied by TCRdb to the multiplex PCR reads, yields one record per CDR3 protein. This table holds 20,000 to 25,000 distinct CDR3 sequences, 50% found once. Sequences were obtained from breast tumor tissue. All receptors come from a female donor with breast cancer. Some clones in this sample may be carry-over from other donors' samples.

This clonotype is categorized as medium-sized. The rearrangement uses TRBV20-1 and TRBJ2-1; 8 bases line up with TRBD2. The V segment lost 6 bases and the J segment 3 bases; nucleotides outside the gene matches: 7. CDR3 size: 14 residues. The germline V gene encodes CDR1 DFQATT and CDR2 SNEGSKA (reference sequence). CDR3 protein: CSASSGRVYNEQFF. The DNA for the CDR3 is TGCAGTGCGTCGAGCGGGAGAGTCTACAATGAGCAGTTCTTC.

In this sample, this clonotype is medium-sized. The rearrangement links TRBV15 to TRBJ1-6, with D possibly matching TRBD1 (5 bases). Trimming removed 1 base at V and 7 bases at J, with 14 bases between. From germline, CDR1 is LNHNV and CDR2 YYDKDF (reference sequence). This CDR3 spans 16 amino acids. Written as DNA, the CDR3 is TGTGCCACCAGCAGAGTGGGACCCGGGGCCAATTCACCCCTCCACTTT. It encodes CATSRVGPGANSPLHF. Complete variable domain (other parts from reference TRBV15 and TRBJ1-6): DAMVIQNPRYQVTQFGKPVTLSCSQTLNHNVMYWYQQKSSQAPKLLFHYYDKDFNNEADTPDNFQSRRPNTSFCFLDIRSPGLGDTAMYLCATSRVGPGANSPLHFGNGTRLTVT.

This clonotype occurred once. The J gene is TRBJ2-5, the V gene TRBV10-3; 13 nucleotides align to TRBD2. This CDR3 is built from 15 residues. Germline loops: CDR1 ENHRY, CDR2 SYGVKD. V lost 6 bases, J lost 6 bases, and 7 bases stayed unmatched. The CDR3 protein is CAIRRTSGRGKTQYF. The CDR3 DNA sequence: TGTGCCATCAGAAGGACTAGCGGGAGAGGAAAGACCCAGTACTTC.

The chain employs TRBV5-1 and TRBJ2-3, with TRBD2 matching over 9 bases. V lost 4 bases and J lost 2; bases outside the gene matches: 8. The CDR3 is 16 residues long. Germline V gene lookup returns CDR1 SGHRS and CDR2 YFSETQ. Here the CDR3 DNA reads TGCGCCAGCAGCCCCGATAGCGGGAGAGACACAGATACGCAGTATTTT. Amino acids: CASSPDSGRDTDTQYF. Filled out from reference TRBV5-1 and TRBJ2-3, the complete variable domain reads KAGVTQTPRYLIKTRGQQVTLSCSPISGHRSVSWYQQTPGQGLQFLFEYFSETQRNKGNFPGRFSGRQFSNSRSEMNVSTLELGDSALYLCASSPDSGRDTDTQYFGPGTRLTVL.

For this clonotype: One end of the junction fails to match germline, which may point to a read error. V gene TRBV18 combines with J gene TRBJ2-3; 11 nucleotides match TRBD2. Germline loops: CDR1 KGHSH, CDR2 LQKENI. This CDR3 has 15 amino acids. Here the CDR3 DNA reads TGTGCCAGCTTACTAGCGGGAGCGAGCACAGATACGCGGTATTTT. Its protein product is CASLLAGASTDTRYF.